This T cell receptor (beta chain) stems from a study of beta chain features in type 1 diabetes. In the study overall: Under 110,000,000 sorted cells were examined across all samples. Study-wide findings and caveats: Among type 1 diabetes patients, VDJ junctions had fewer insertions and more deletions.

Expressed TCRB transcripts were sequenced after all isolated RNA was converted to cDNA. Profiling relied on immunoSEQ multiplex PCR, and the TCRdb table lists in-frame clones only, not all of them. The table includes around 290,000 clones, about 8% detected once. Trimming pared 0 bases from V and 6 bases from J, leaving 7 bases between. The CDR3 is 13 residues long. Germline values: CDR1 MGHRA, CDR2 YSYEKL. In regard to this clone: Its antigen remains unidentified.

Donors underwent one heparinised blood draw, about 0.12 L on average. This sequence joins TRBV4-1 and TRBJ2-3; D perhaps matches TRBD2 (5 bases). The sequenced sample was central memory CD4+ T cells from blood. The TCR originated in a woman under 30 in good health. This CDR3 reads CASSQDWEDTQYF. The CDR3 region has the DNA TGCGCCAGCAGCCAAGATTGGGAGGATACGCAGTATTTT.